This TCR beta chain was found in a study of blood T cell repertoires in COVID-19. Study-level background: The study drew acute and convalescent COVID-19 samples from the United States, Italy and Spain. PBMCs, B-cell-depleted T cells, or T cells were the source of the cDNA or gDNA that made up the material.

This CDR3 spans 15 amino acids. Looked up from germline, CDR1 is MNHNY and CDR2 is SVGAGI (reference sequence). Trimming cost V 5 bases and J 5 bases; bases outside gene matches: 9. The assay was immunoSEQ multiplex PCR, and TCRdb's table has in-frame clones only and misses some. The sample lists some 330,000 clones, over 75% occurring once. This sequence joins TRBV6-6 and TRBJ2-1, with 7 positions matching TRBD1. The sequenced sample consisted of peripheral blood. This sequence was found in a woman aged 45-65 years with active or convalescent COVID-19. The CDR3 reads CASSRVQGNDNEQFF. DNA for the CDR3: TGTGCCAGCAGTCGAGTACAGGGGAACGACAATGAGCAGTTCTTC.